Below are 21 T cell receptor beta chains sequenced from a single sample in a study of shared clonotypes between healthy human individuals (dated by TCRdb to 2019 to 2021). The library was generated by the immunoSEQ multiplex PCR assay. Imported from immuneACCESS, the table was reduced by TCRdb to in-frame sequences with V and J called. These copies leave out some clones; in studies compared against another copy, an unresolved V gene accounts for under half, and the cause of the remainder is not known. Here the sample has about 2.3 million clones; 85% to 95% occur a single time. The biggest ten clones account for approximately 0.41% of the sample. The sequencing sample was made of naive CD4+ T cells from PBMCs. The cell subset or site label, as the study defines it: CD45RA+ positively selected. These receptors came from a man aged 18 to 29 in good health. Some clones in this sample may be carry-over from other donors' samples.

The chain recombines TRBV2 with TRBJ2-5; 11 bases map to TRBD2. CDR1 and CDR2 (germline): SNHLY, FYNNEI. The CDR3 runs to 15 residues. V shed 5 bases and J 5 bases; nucleotides not matched to a gene: 7. CDR3 DNA: TGTGCCAGCAGTAAGACTAGCGGGAAAAGGGAGACCCAGTACTTC. Its translation is CASSKTSGKRETQYF.

About this clone: Other DNA variants within this sample encode the same CDR3. J is TRBJ2-5 and V is TRBV20-1; D is unresolved. The V gene lost 5 bases and the J gene lost 5 bases, with 9 bases spanning the gap. CDR1 is DFQATT and CDR2 is SNEGSKA in the germline V gene (reference sequence). The CDR3 consists of 11 residues. The CDR3 coding sequence is TGCAGTGCTCGATTCGGGGAGACCCAGTACTTC. Translating it yields CSARFGETQYF.

The CDR3 sequence: CASSLEGPGTGAEQYF. CDR3 nucleotides: TGTGCCAGCAGCTTAGAGGGCCCCGGGACAGGGGCCGAGCAGTACTTC. This chain uses TRBV11-1 with TRBJ2-7; 10 bases are shared with TRBD1. The CDR3 is 16 residues long. V lost 1 base, J lost 6 bases, and 9 bases stayed unmatched. Germline V lookup: CDR1 SGHAT, CDR2 FQDESV (reference sequence).

For this clone: The same CDR3 also results from other DNA sequences found in this sample. This rearrangement joins TRBV18 to TRBJ1-1; D gene unclear. This CDR3 is built from 12 residues. In germline, CDR1 is KGHSH, CDR2 LQKENI. V lost 2 bases and J 7 bases, leaving 8 bases between the germline ends. DNA of the CDR3: TGTGCCAGCTCACCAGGGGAGGGTGAAGCTTTCTTT. This gives the protein CASSPGEGEAFF.

About this clone itself: Other nucleotide sequences from this sample produce the same CDR3. The chain carries TRBV28 and TRBJ2-7; D may match TRBD1 or TRBD2 (5 bases each). Germline CDR1 MDHEN, CDR2 SYDVKM. Trimming stripped 2 bases from V and 7 bases from J, with 6 bases between. The CDR3 extends over 11 amino acids. The CDR3 loop reads CASSLGGEQYF. Written as DNA, the CDR3 is TGTGCCAGCAGTTTAGGGGGAGAGCAGTACTTC.

The V and J genes are TRBV11-2 and TRBJ1-2; 9 nucleotides match TRBD1. V lost 6 bases to trimming and J lost 2 bases; unmatched junction nucleotides: 10. Per germline, CDR1 SGHAT and CDR2 FQNNGV. CDR3 length: 16 residues. CDR3 residues: CASRDPTGGKNYGYTF. DNA of the CDR3: TGTGCCAGCAGGGATCCCACAGGGGGCAAGAACTATGGCTACACCTTC.

The rearrangement joins TRBV4-3 to TRBJ1-5; a possible D gene is TRBD1 (6 bases). V was shortened by 0 bases and J by 0 bases, with 12 bases between the two germline ends. The length of the CDR3 is 17 residues. Looked up from germline, CDR1 is LGHNA and CDR2 is YSLEER. This CDR3 is CASSQDYQGYSNQPQHF. The CDR3 coding sequence is TGCGCCAGCAGCCAAGATTACCAGGGGTATAGCAATCAGCCCCAGCATTTT.

J is TRBJ2-7 and V is TRBV28, with TRBD2 matching over 11 bases. CDR3 length: 16 residues. Per the germline V gene, CDR1 is MDHEN and CDR2 is SYDVKM. J gave up 1 base and V 2 bases, and 4 bases lay outside the gene matches. Written as DNA, the CDR3 is TGTGCCAGCAGTTTAGGGCGACTAGCGGGGTCCTACGAGCAGTACTTC. As protein: CASSLGRLAGSYEQYF.

This clone was recorded only once. CDR3 nucleotide sequence: TGTGCCAGCATACCTCGGCGGAGTACGAACACCGGGGAGCTGTTTTTT. Its protein product is CASIPRRSTNTGELFF. The chain carries TRBV2 and TRBJ2-2; D remains unclear. The CDR3 length is 16 residues. Germline loops: CDR1 SNHLY, CDR2 FYNNEI. V was pared by 7 bases and J by 0 bases, with 15 bases between.

With respect to this clone: Other DNA sequences in this sample translate to the same CDR3. This CDR3 reads CASSYSGGSNEKLFF. The CDR3 bases are TGTGCCAGCAGTTACTCGGGGGGATCTAATGAAAAACTGTTTTTT. V usage is TRBV6-6 and J usage is TRBJ1-4; D possibly corresponds to TRBD1 (5 bases). V gave up 0 bases and J gave up 3 bases, with 8 bases separating them. The CDR3 spans 15 residues. Germline CDR1 MNHNY, CDR2 SVGAGI (reference sequence).

The chain couples TRBV19 to TRBJ2-7; TRBD2 aligns across 8 bases. Per germline, CDR1 LNHDA and CDR2 SQIVND (reference sequence). This CDR3 spans 13 amino acids. The V and J ends lost 6 bases and 2 bases, in that order; junction bases with no gene match: 3. DNA for the CDR3: TGTGCCAGTAGCCAACTAGCGGCCTACGAGCAGTACTTC. It encodes CASSQLAAYEQYF.

The V call is TRBV7-2, the J call TRBJ2-7; D is undetermined. Germline V gene sequence: CDR1 SGHTA, CDR2 FQGNSA. There are 10 residues in the CDR3. With 5 bases removed from V and 8 bases from J, the gap between germline ends came to 7 bases. The chain's CDR3 is CASSPRKQYF. The CDR3 bases are TGTGCCAGCAGCCCGCGGAAGCAGTACTTC.

The chain couples TRBV7-2 to TRBJ1-5; TRBD1 is a possible D gene (6 bases). Germline assignment: CDR1 SGHTA and CDR2 FQGNSA. This CDR3 is built from 15 residues. Between the trimmed V and J ends, which lost 5 bases and 2 bases, there was a span of 13 bases. In nucleotides, the CDR3 is TGTGCCAGCAGCACGAGAAGGGGGGGCAATCAGCCCCAGCATTTT. It specifies CASSTRRGGNQPQHF.

This clone was recorded a few times. The chain employs TRBV5-4 and TRBJ2-1, with a possible D match to TRBD2 (6 bases). Looked up from germline, CDR1 is SGHNT and CDR2 is YYREEE (reference sequence). V was trimmed by 0 bases and J by 7 bases, leaving 11 bases between them. This CDR3 region has 14 residues. Written as DNA, the CDR3 is TGTGCCAGCAGCTTGGATCCCCGGGGGAATGAGCAGTTCTTC. This gives the protein CASSLDPRGNEQFF.

This chain connects TRBV5-1 to TRBJ2-5, with a weak D call TRBD1 (5 bases). With 2 bases removed from V and 3 bases from J, the gap between germline ends came to 17 bases. This CDR3 spans 16 amino acids. CDR1 SGHRS and CDR2 YFSETQ come from the germline V gene. CDR3 coding DNA: TGCGCCAGCAGCTTAGGCCTGGGGCAGGGTGAAGAGACCCAGTACTTC. Translated: CASSLGLGQGEETQYF.

The chain has TRBV9 and TRBJ2-7; D remains unclear. Trimming pared 0 bases from V and 2 bases from J, leaving 15 bases between. This CDR3 is built from 16 residues. Germline values: CDR1 SGDLS, CDR2 YYNGEE. The CDR3 sequence: CASSVEADQNPYEQYF. The CDR3, as DNA: TGTGCCAGCAGCGTAGAGGCGGACCAAAACCCCTACGAGCAGTACTTC.

The chain couples TRBV4-2 to TRBJ2-1, with TRBD2 identical over 7 bases. The germline V gene has CDR1 LGHNA and CDR2 YNFKEQ. Trimming removed 4 bases from V and 5 bases from J; junction bases left unmatched: 8. This CDR3 is built from 15 residues. CDR3 sequence: CASSRPSGPHNEQFF. CDR3 DNA sequence: TGTGCCAGCAGCCGTCCTAGCGGCCCTCACAATGAGCAGTTCTTC.

The DNA of the CDR3 is TGCAGCGTTGAAGATACAGGGAAGGGCTATGGCTACACCTTC. This gives the protein CSVEDTGKGYGYTF. J is TRBJ1-2 and V is TRBV29-1; possible D gene TRBD1, 6 bases. The V and J ends lost 0 bases and 4 bases respectively, with 12 bases between them. From germline, CDR1 is SQVTM and CDR2 ANQGSEA. The length of the CDR3 is 14 residues.

The chain has TRBV6-1 and TRBJ2-7; D gene ambiguous. Trimming took off 6 bases at V and 7 bases at J, with 19 bases between the two ends. This CDR3 is built from 14 residues. Germline lookup yields CDR1 MNHNS and CDR2 SASEGT. The CDR3 coding sequence is TGTGCCAGCAGGATAAAGGTTCAGCCCCATGAGCAGTACTTC. Its protein is CASRIKVQPHEQYF.

The J gene is TRBJ2-5, the V gene TRBV5-1, with 8 bases fitting TRBD2. The CDR3 is 16 amino acids. Germline V lookup: CDR1 SGHRS, CDR2 YFSETQ. J lost 5 bases, V lost 1 base, and 10 bases had no gene match. The CDR3 DNA reads TGCGCCAGCAGCTTGACTAGCGGAACGGGGGTGGAGACCCAGTACTTC. Protein: CASSLTSGTGVETQYF.

This chain connects TRBV19 to TRBJ1-5, with D uncertain. The CDR3 extends over 13 amino acids. The V end lost 5 bases, the J end lost 15 bases, and 20 bases lay between the germline ends. Per the germline V gene, CDR1 is LNHDA and CDR2 is SQIVND (reference sequence). Written as DNA, the CDR3 is TGTGCCAGTAGTTCAATGGGCGATACAAGAGGGCATTTT. It encodes CASSSMGDTRGHF.